Following are 29 T cell receptor beta chains from one sample sequenced in a study of control samples from healthy donors and cancer patients (dated by TCRdb to 2019 to 2021). The library was generated by the immunoSEQ multiplex PCR assay. The table was pulled from immuneACCESS by TCRdb, which kept in-frame rearrangements only. Such tables lose some clones; where checked, under half of the loss comes from unresolved V genes, and the rest has no known cause. In this sample the table shows some 190,000 clones, 90% to 95% of which occur a single time. 1.5% to 2% of the sample is held by the ten biggest clonotypes. Sequencing input: blood. All receptors come from a man under 40 in good health.

This sequence joins TRBV5-1 and TRBJ1-1, with unresolved D. V was clipped by 1 base and J by 1 base, with 8 bases between them. The CDR3 length is 14 residues. CDR1 and CDR2 (germline): SGHRS, YFSETQ. The CDR3: CASSLSGGNTEAFF. CDR3 nucleotides: TGCGCCAGCAGCTTGTCGGGCGGGAACACTGAAGCTTTCTTT.

The V call is TRBV5-6, the J call TRBJ2-2, with D possibly being TRBD2 (6 bases). This CDR3 is built from 17 residues. Looked up from germline, CDR1 is SGHDT and CDR2 is YYEEEE. The ends were cut back, 4 bases at V and 3 bases at J, with 19 bases in the middle. CDR3 nucleotides: TGTGCCAGCAGCCCCATTGCGCCGCCGGGGGACACCGGGGAGCTGTTTTTT. It is translated as CASSPIAPPGDTGELFF. The full variable domain, completed using reference TRBV5-6 and TRBJ2-2, is DAGVTQSPTHLIKTRGQQVTLRCSPKSGHDTVSWYQQALGQGPQFIFQYYEEEERQRGNFPDRFSGHQFPNYSSELNVNALLLGDSALYLCASSPIAPPGDTGELFFGEGSRLTVL.

The chain has TRBV9 and TRBJ1-1; 7 nucleotides match TRBD1. Trimming took 1 base from V and 1 from J; bases not matched to a gene: 4. The CDR3 spans 15 residues. CDR1 and CDR2 (germline): SGDLS, YYNGEE. Written as DNA, the CDR3 is TGTGCCAGCAGCGTAACGGGACAGACGAACACTGAAGCTTTCTTT. It encodes CASSVTGQTNTEAFF.

Here the CDR3 DNA reads TGTGCCAGCAGTTATGGGGGGGCGGGAACTGAAGCTTTCTTT. Protein: CASSYGGAGTEAFF. The chain uses TRBV6-2 or TRBV6-3 and TRBJ1-1; a weak D match, TRBD1 (6 bases). Germline loops: CDR1 MNHEY, CDR2 SVGEGT. Trimming took 3 bases from V and 5 from J, leaving 13 bases between them. The CDR3 sequence is 14 residues long.

CDR3: CASSGGDSYEQYF. CDR3 nucleotide sequence: TGTGCCAGCTCGGGGGGCGATTCCTACGAGCAGTACTTC. This chain joins TRBV2 and TRBJ2-7; D may be TRBD2 (7 bases). The germline V gene encodes CDR1 SNHLY and CDR2 FYNNEI. This CDR3 is 13 amino acids long. Between the trimmed V and J ends, which lost 8 bases and 1 base, there was a span of 12 bases.

The J gene is TRBJ1-5, the V gene TRBV30; tentative D call: TRBD1 (5 bases). V shed 2 bases and J shed 4 bases, with 12 bases lying between them. Germline V lookup: CDR1 GTSNPN, CDR2 SVGIG (reference sequence). The CDR3 has 14 amino acids. CDR3 region: CAWSIGWGNQPQHF. The CDR3 DNA reads as TGTGCCTGGAGTATCGGGTGGGGGAATCAGCCCCAGCATTTT.

Note on this clone: Other nucleotide sequences in the sample specify the same CDR3. The V gene is TRBV5-1, the J gene TRBJ1-1; 7 bases fit TRBD1. The CDR3 extends over 14 amino acids. The V gene end was trimmed by 0 bases and the J gene end by 4 bases; junction bases not matched to a gene: 3. CDR1 and CDR2 (germline): SGHRS, YFSETQ. The CDR3 is CASSLAGGGTEAFF. CDR3 DNA: TGCGCCAGCAGCTTGGCAGGGGGTGGCACTGAAGCTTTCTTT.

As regards this clone: The sample has other DNA sequences that encode this CDR3 too. The chain is built from TRBV7-9 and TRBJ1-4; no clear D. CDR3 size: 14 residues. The V end lost 5 bases, the J end lost 6 bases, and 13 bases lay between the germline ends. From germline, CDR1 is SEHNR and CDR2 FQNEAQ (reference sequence). This CDR3 reads CASSRRGSDEKLFF. The CDR3 coding sequence is TGTGCCAGCAGCCGCAGAGGTTCTGATGAAAAACTGTTTTTT. Full variable domain (rest looked up from reference TRBV7-9 and TRBJ1-4): DTGVSQNPRHKITKRGQNVTFRCDPISEHNRLYWYRQTLGQGPEFLTYFQNEAQLEKSRLLSDRFSAERPKGSFSTLEIQRTEQGDSAMYLCASSRRGSDEKLFFGSGTQLSVL.

CDR3 bases: TGTGCCGTGTCTCAGGGGGCTGATCAGCCCCAGCATTTT. It specifies CAVSQGADQPQHF. The V call is TRBV30, the J call TRBJ1-5; TRBD1 agrees at 8 bases. Germline CDR1 and CDR2: GTSNPN and SVGIG (reference sequence). The CDR3 has 13 residues. V was clipped by 8 bases and J by 5 bases; unmatched bases: 8.

V usage is TRBV19 and J usage is TRBJ1-4; 8 bases match TRBD1. CDR3 size: 15 residues. Germline V gives CDR1 LNHDA, CDR2 SQIVND (reference sequence). Trimming removed 5 bases from V and 3 bases from J; junction bases left unmatched: 5. As DNA, the CDR3 is TGTGCCAGTAGTCCCACACAGGGGGCTAATGAAAAACTGTTTTTT. Translation: CASSPTQGANEKLFF.

This clone was observed a handful of times. The CDR3 DNA reads as TGTGCCAGTAGTTTACAGATGAACACTGAAGCTTTCTTT. It codes for CASSLQMNTEAFF. This chain links TRBV19 with TRBJ1-1; unclear D gene. Germline CDR1 is LNHDA and CDR2 is SQIVND (reference sequence). V lost 5 bases and J lost 0, with 7 bases in between. The CDR3 is 13 amino acids.

This sequence joins TRBV19 and TRBJ1-5; tentatively, D is TRBD1 (6 bases). This CDR3 region has 15 residues. Trimming stripped 4 bases from V and 6 bases from J, with 16 bases between. Germline assignment: CDR1 LNHDA and CDR2 SQIVND (reference sequence). CDR3 region: CASSTQNRVSQPQHF. In DNA, the CDR3 is TGTGCCAGTAGTACTCAAAACAGGGTCAGTCAGCCCCAGCATTTT.

The chain combines TRBV18 with TRBJ2-7; TRBD1 aligns across 7 bases. There are 13 residues in the CDR3. Germline assignment: CDR1 KGHSH and CDR2 LQKENI. Germline trimming cut 3 bases from V and 5 bases from J; bases unmatched to any gene: 4. DNA for the CDR3: TGTGCCAGCTCACCCCGGGACAGCGACGAGCAGTACTTC. Translation gives CASSPRDSDEQYF.

The CDR3 coding sequence is TGTGCAAGTCGACGATATCAGGACAGGGCTGAGCAGTACTTC. It specifies CASRRYQDRAEQYF. This chain joins TRBV12-2 and TRBJ2-7; the table's D call, TRBD1, has no DNA check behind it. TRBV12-2 is marked as a pseudogene. The CDR3 extends over 14 amino acids.

The chain links TRBV30 to TRBJ1-6; D not certain. CDR1 is GTSNPN, CDR2 SVGIG, per germline (reference sequence). This CDR3 spans 11 amino acids. Trimming left V 2 bases short and J 4 bases short, with 0 bases between. The CDR3 sequence: CAWSYNSPLHF. The DNA for the CDR3 is TGTGCCTGGAGTTATAATTCACCCCTCCACTTT.

The chain links TRBV27 to TRBJ2-7; the D call may be TRBD1 or TRBD2 (5 bases each). V lost 6 bases, J lost 3 bases, and 6 bases lay in between. The CDR3 loop spans 11 amino acids. Germline CDR1 is MNHEY and CDR2 is SMNVEV (reference sequence). This CDR3 reads CASRGDYEQYF. CDR3 DNA: TGTGCCAGCAGGGGGGACTACGAGCAGTACTTC.

This clone came up once. The CDR3 loop reads CASSSEMGNSPLHF. The CDR3 nucleotides are TGCGCCAGCAGCTCCGAGATGGGGAATTCACCCCTCCACTTT. V gene TRBV5-1 combines with J gene TRBJ1-6; D not certain. The germline V gene encodes CDR1 SGHRS and CDR2 YFSETQ. Trimming cost V 3 bases and J 7 bases, with 11 bases left between them. The length of the CDR3 is 14 residues.

As regards this clone: Other DNA sequences within the sample encode an identical CDR3. The V gene is TRBV5-1, the J gene TRBJ2-1, with 11 bases fitting TRBD2. Trimming at V came to 4 bases and at J to 8 bases, leaving 8 bases not matched to a gene. The CDR3 loop spans 15 amino acids. The germline CDR1 and CDR2 sequences are SGHRS and YFSETQ. CDR3 sequence (DNA): TGCGCCAGCAGCCAATCTAGCGGGGGGTGGGATGAGCAGTTCTTC. It encodes CASSQSSGGWDEQFF.

This clone was counted once. The chain combines TRBV3-1 (or the pseudogene TRBV3-2) with TRBJ2-7; D is undetermined. The V gene lost 0 bases and the J gene lost 7 bases, with 4 bases spanning the gap. The CDR3 sequence is 11 residues long. Germline V gives CDR1 LGHDT, CDR2 YNNKEL (reference sequence). CDR3 DNA: TGTGCCAGCAGCCAAGAACTGGAGCAGTACTTC. Protein product: CASSQELEQYF.

The gene calls are TRBV10-3 and TRBJ2-1, with D tentatively TRBD1 (5 bases). Germline V CDR1 and CDR2: ENHRY, SYGVKD. The CDR3 spans 16 residues. The ends were cut back, 3 bases at V and 0 bases at J, with 12 bases in the middle. DNA of the CDR3: TGTGCCATCAGTGAATACAGGATGAACTCCTACAATGAGCAGTTCTTC. The encoded protein is CAISEYRMNSYNEQFF.

V is TRBV28 and J is TRBJ1-5; D remains unclear. With 2 bases removed from V and 0 bases from J, the gap between germline ends came to 8 bases. The CDR3 has 15 amino acids. Germline CDR1 MDHEN, CDR2 SYDVKM. The CDR3 DNA reads TGTGCCAGCAGTTTACGCCGGACTAGCAATCAGCCCCAGCATTTT. Its translation: CASSLRRTSNQPQHF.

This rearrangement joins TRBV4-1 to TRBJ1-2; D is uncertain. V shed 0 bases and J shed 6 bases, with 14 bases lying between them. Per the germline V gene, CDR1 is MGHRA and CDR2 is YSYEKL. This CDR3 has 15 residues. The chain's CDR3 is CASSQDSIFSDGYTF. CDR3 nucleotides: TGCGCCAGCAGCCAAGATAGTATCTTTTCGGATGGCTACACCTTC.

V gene TRBV10-3 combines with J gene TRBJ2-3; TRBD2 agrees at 10 bases. This CDR3 is built from 16 residues. Trimming took 2 bases from V and 2 from J; bases not matched to a gene: 4. CDR1 is ENHRY, CDR2 SYGVKD, per germline. CDR3: CAISEASGGDTDTQYF. CDR3 sequence (DNA): TGTGCCATCAGTGAGGCAAGCGGGGGGGACACAGATACGCAGTATTTT.

This rearrangement joins TRBV5-1 to TRBJ1-5; D unresolved. The germline CDR1 and CDR2 sequences are SGHRS and YFSETQ. The CDR3 consists of 15 residues. V dropped 1 base and J dropped 1 base, with 9 bases sitting between them. CDR3 in amino acids: CASSLTSGSNQPQHF. The CDR3 DNA sequence: TGCGCCAGCAGCTTGACTTCCGGGAGCAATCAGCCCCAGCATTTT.

This rearrangement joins TRBV5-1 to TRBJ1-4, with 9 bases identical to TRBD1. The CDR3 has 15 residues. After removal of 4 bases from V and 8 bases from J, the junction contained 9 bases not matched to a gene. From germline, CDR1 is SGHRS and CDR2 YFSETQ. The CDR3 protein is CASSASGTGSEKLFF. CDR3 coding DNA: TGCGCCAGCAGCGCGTCCGGGACAGGGTCGGAAAAACTGTTTTTT.

This rearrangement joins TRBV14 to TRBJ1-4; possible D gene TRBD1, 5 bases. V shed 1 base and J shed 11 bases, with 14 bases lying between them. The length of the CDR3 is 14 residues. The germline CDR1 and CDR2 sequences are SGHDN and FVKESK. The CDR3 DNA follows: TGTGCCAGCAGCCAAGTTCAAGGAAGACAGAAACTGTTTTTT. Translation gives CASSQVQGRQKLFF.

This chain uses TRBV6-1 with TRBJ2-3; 7 bases align to TRBD1. Trimming removed 7 bases from V and 0 bases from J; junction bases left unmatched: 4. CDR3 length: 14 residues. Germline CDR1 is MNHNS and CDR2 is SASEGT. DNA of the CDR3: TGTGCCAGCAAGTCGGGACAGAGCACAGATACGCAGTATTTT. Amino acid sequence: CASKSGQSTDTQYF.

The chain employs TRBV4-1 and TRBJ2-5; D perhaps matches TRBD2 (5 bases). CDR1 and CDR2 (germline): MGHRA, YSYEKL. CDR3 length: 13 amino acids. The germline V and J ends were trimmed by 4 bases and 4 bases, with 10 bases remaining between them. The DNA of the CDR3 is TGCGCCAGCAGCCGCACCGGAGGAGAGACCCAGTACTTC. This encodes CASSRTGGETQYF.

This chain joins TRBV12-3 or TRBV12-4 and TRBJ1-1; D remains ambiguous. This CDR3 region has 13 residues. Trimming cost V 4 bases and J 0 bases, with 6 bases left between them. The CDR3 reads CASSSRVNTEAFF. In DNA, the CDR3 is TGTGCCAGCAGTTCCAGAGTGAACACTGAAGCTTTCTTT.